The 8 T cell receptor beta chains reported below all come from one sample, sequenced in a study of T-cell memory formation after mild COVID-19. TCRdb re-derived calls from the 5' RACE reads in MiXCR, one entry per CDR3 protein. Of around 130,000 distinct CDR3 sequences detected, around a sixth appear once; the ten largest clones hold approximately 13%. The specimen was PBMCs or a T cell subset sorted from them (not recorded which). These receptors originate from an adult woman who had mild COVID-19 (a few samples of this study predate the infection). Cell type and time point are not known.

This clonotype was detected only a few times. The chain has TRBV6-5 and TRBJ2-1; D may be TRBD2 (5 bases). This CDR3 contains 15 residues. Trimming removed 2 bases at V and 0 bases at J, with 8 bases between. Germline loops: CDR1 MNHEY, CDR2 SVGAGI. CDR3 nucleotide sequence: TGTGCCAGCAGTTACGAGGGTAACTCCTACAATGAGCAGTTCTTC. Protein sequence: CASSYEGNSYNEQFF.

The rearrangement links TRBV5-1 to TRBJ1-1; D uncertain. CDR1 is SGHRS and CDR2 is YFSETQ in the germline V gene. The germline V and J ends were trimmed by 2 bases and 2 bases, with 7 bases remaining between them. The CDR3 has 13 amino acids. Written as DNA, the CDR3 is TGCGCCAGCAGCTTCCGACACAACACTGAAGCTTTCTTT. It is translated as CASSFRHNTEAFF.

Written as DNA, the CDR3 is TGTGCCAGCAGCGTAGACGGGAGGGTCAATGAGCAGTTCTTC. Protein: CASSVDGRVNEQFF. The gene calls are TRBV9 and TRBJ2-1; 8 nucleotides agree with TRBD2. V lost 0 bases, J lost 6 bases, and 2 bases stayed unmatched. CDR1 and CDR2 (germline): SGDLS, YYNGEE. The CDR3 contains 14 residues. The entire variable domain, with the rest obtained from reference TRBV9 and TRBJ2-1, is as follows: DSGVTQTPKHLITATGQRVTLRCSPRSGDLSVYWYQQSLDQGLQFLIQYYNGEERAKGNILERFSAQQFPDLHSELNLSSLELGDSALYFCASSVDGRVNEQFFGPGTRLTVL.

This clonotype occurred a few times. The CDR3 spells CASSLALEGHYYGYTF. CDR3 DNA: TGTGCCAGCAGCTTAGCGTTGGAGGGGCACTACTATGGCTACACCTTC. V and J are TRBV7-8 and TRBJ1-2, with D maybe TRBD1 (5 bases). The CDR3 sequence is 16 residues long. Trimming removed 0 bases from V and 3 bases from J, with 14 bases in between. CDR1 and CDR2 (germline): SGHVS, FQNEAQ.

This clonotype was observed a few times. The chain combines TRBV5-6 with TRBJ2-6; D unresolved. Germline CDR1 is SGHDT and CDR2 is YYEEEE. This CDR3 comprises 16 residues. With 7 bases removed from V and 0 bases from J, the gap between germline ends came to 14 bases. The CDR3 coding sequence is TGTGCCAGCTTAGTAGGCCCGAGCTCTGGGGCCAACGTCCTGACTTTC. The encoded protein is CASLVGPSSGANVLTF.

The chain employs TRBV2 and TRBJ1-5; D possibly corresponds to TRBD1 (5 bases). V was trimmed by 0 bases and J by 7 bases, leaving 13 bases between them. The germline V gene encodes CDR1 SNHLY and CDR2 FYNNEI. The CDR3 contains 15 residues. CDR3 sequence: CASSEALRGGQPQHF. CDR3 sequence (DNA): TGTGCCAGCAGTGAAGCGTTACGGGGCGGACAGCCCCAGCATTTT.

This chain connects TRBV19 to TRBJ2-3; D is possibly TRBD1 (6 bases). Trimming took 10 bases from V and 4 from J, leaving 15 bases between them. CDR3 size: 13 residues. CDR1 is LNHDA and CDR2 is SQIVND in the germline V gene (reference sequence). The CDR3 bases are TGTGCCACCCAGGGGAAGGGATCAGATACGCAGTATTTT. Protein sequence: CATQGKGSDTQYF.

The chain joins TRBV29-1 to TRBJ2-7, with 8 bases matching TRBD1. The ends lost 6 bases at V and 3 bases at J; junction bases unmatched: 7. Germline V gives CDR1 SQVTM, CDR2 ANQGSEA. This CDR3 comprises 13 residues. The CDR3 DNA is TGCAGCGTCCTGGGACAGGAGAGCTACGAGCAGTACTTC. It codes for CSVLGQESYEQYF.